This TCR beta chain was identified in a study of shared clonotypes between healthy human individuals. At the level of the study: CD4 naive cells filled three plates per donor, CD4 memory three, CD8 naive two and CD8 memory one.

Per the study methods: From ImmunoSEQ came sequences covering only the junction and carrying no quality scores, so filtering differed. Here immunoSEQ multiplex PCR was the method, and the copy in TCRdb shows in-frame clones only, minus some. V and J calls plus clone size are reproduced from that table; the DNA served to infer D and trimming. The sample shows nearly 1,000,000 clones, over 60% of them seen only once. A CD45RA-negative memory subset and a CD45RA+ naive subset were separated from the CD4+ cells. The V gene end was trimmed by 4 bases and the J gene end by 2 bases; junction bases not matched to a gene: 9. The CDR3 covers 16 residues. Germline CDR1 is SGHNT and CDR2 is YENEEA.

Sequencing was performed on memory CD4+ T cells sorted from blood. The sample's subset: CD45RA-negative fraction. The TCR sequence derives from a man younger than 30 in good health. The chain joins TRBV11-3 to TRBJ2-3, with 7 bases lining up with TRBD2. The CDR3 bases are TGTGCCAGCAGCTCAGCGCGGGGGTCCATCACAGATACGCAGTATTTT. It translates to CASSSARGSITDTQYF.